This is a list of T cell receptor beta chains from one sample in a study of T-cell memory formation after mild COVID-19. TCRdb called the 5' RACE reads again in MiXCR, with one record for every CDR3 protein. The data contain just under 350,000 distinct CDR3 sequences, 13% of them singletons. Sequences were obtained from PBMCs or a T cell subset sorted from them (not recorded which). The source is a man aged 18 to 35 who had mild COVID-19 (a few samples of this study predate the infection). Cell type and time point are not known. The CDR3 runs from the conserved cysteine through the conserved F or W. D genes are given only for firm matches. Size is stated for part of the rows, as once, few or many counts, or as a class when the clone is expanded.

v_gene: TRBV24-1; j_gene: TRBJ2-5; abundance: .; d_gene: .; CDR3nt: TGTGCCACCAGTGATCGGGAGACCCAGTACTTC; CDR3aa: CATSDRETQYF
v_gene: TRBV6-5; j_gene: TRBJ1-6; abundance: .; d_gene: .; CDR3nt: TGTGCCAGCAGTTACTCAGGAAATTCACCCCTCCACTTT; CDR3aa: CASSYSGNSPLHF
v_gene: TRBV6-5; j_gene: TRBJ2-5; abundance: few; d_gene: .; CDR3nt: TGTGCCAGCAGCAAACAGCTCCAAGAGACCCAGTACTTC; CDR3aa: CASSKQLQETQYF
v_gene: TRBV5-4; j_gene: TRBJ1-1; abundance: .; d_gene: .; CDR3nt: TGTGCCAGCAGCTGGGGGGGCTCGATAGGAATGAACACTGAAGCTTTCTTT; CDR3aa: CASSWGGSIGMNTEAFF
v_gene: TRBV25-1; j_gene: TRBJ1-5; abundance: .; d_gene: .; CDR3nt: TGTGCCAGCAGTGTGGGACACAAGAGCAATCAGCCCCAGCATTTT; CDR3aa: CASSVGHKSNQPQHF
v_gene: TRBV7-2; j_gene: TRBJ1-6; abundance: few; d_gene: .; CDR3nt: TGTGCCAGCAGCTTTGGAGGGGGCTATAATTCACCCCTCCACTTT; CDR3aa: CASSFGGGYNSPLHF
v_gene: TRBV10-1; j_gene: TRBJ2-3; abundance: few; d_gene: .; CDR3nt: TGCGCCAGCACAGGGACATCCTTAAGCGGAGATACGCAGTATTTT; CDR3aa: CASTGTSLSGDTQYF
v_gene: TRBV7-9; j_gene: TRBJ1-1; abundance: few; d_gene: TRBD1; CDR3nt: TGTGCCAGCACCCGGGACAGGGTTGAAGCTTTCTTT; CDR3aa: CASTRDRVEAFF
v_gene: TRBV12-3/TRBV12-4; j_gene: TRBJ2-1; abundance: .; d_gene: .; CDR3nt: TGTGCCAGCAGGAACCGGGAGCGCAATGAGCAGTTCTTC; CDR3aa: CASRNRERNEQFF
v_gene: TRBV5-1; j_gene: TRBJ2-1; abundance: few; d_gene: .; CDR3nt: TGCGCCAGCAGCTTTAGTACGGACTACAATGAGCAGTTCTTC; CDR3aa: CASSFSTDYNEQFF
v_gene: TRBV10-1; j_gene: TRBJ2-5; abundance: few; d_gene: .; CDR3nt: TGCGCCAGCAGTGAGGAGACCCAGTACTTC; CDR3aa: CASSEETQYF
v_gene: TRBV5-4; j_gene: TRBJ2-1; abundance: .; d_gene: .; CDR3nt: TGTGCCACCCGACAGGACCTCCCGAGCTCCTACAATGAGCAGTTCTTC; CDR3aa: CATRQDLPSSYNEQFF
v_gene: TRBV5-1; j_gene: TRBJ1-1; abundance: .; d_gene: .; CDR3nt: TGCGCCAGCAGCTCGCATGGGGCCGGGAACACTGAAGCTTTCTTT; CDR3aa: CASSSHGAGNTEAFF
v_gene: TRBV6-2/TRBV6-3; j_gene: TRBJ1-2; abundance: .; d_gene: .; CDR3nt: TGTGCCAGCAACCCCACGGGGGACTATGGCTACACCTTC; CDR3aa: CASNPTGDYGYTF
v_gene: TRBV5-1; j_gene: TRBJ2-4; abundance: few; d_gene: .; CDR3nt: TGCGCCAGCAGCTTGCTACGAGGGCCAGTAAACATTCAGTACTTC; CDR3aa: CASSLLRGPVNIQYF
v_gene: TRBV11-3; j_gene: TRBJ2-3; abundance: many; d_gene: TRBD2; CDR3nt: TGTGCCAGCAGCTCCCGTAGCGGGGGGCCCCCAGATACGCAGTATTTT; CDR3aa: CASSSRSGGPPDTQYF
v_gene: TRBV4-3; j_gene: TRBJ2-2; abundance: few; d_gene: .; CDR3nt: TGCGCCAGCAGCCAAGAGATTATGGGGGCAGGGAACACCGGGGAGCTGTTTTTT; CDR3aa: CASSQEIMGAGNTGELFF
v_gene: TRBV7-8; j_gene: TRBJ1-4; abundance: .; d_gene: .; CDR3nt: TGTGCCAGCAGCTTAGGGAAAACTAATGAAAAACTGTTTTTT; CDR3aa: CASSLGKTNEKLFF
v_gene: TRBV6-5; j_gene: TRBJ1-6; abundance: few; d_gene: TRBD1; CDR3nt: TGTGCCAGCAGTCGGGGGACAGGGTTTAATTCACCCCTCCACTTT; CDR3aa: CASSRGTGFNSPLHF